One and the same sample provided the 26 T cell receptor beta chains below, sequenced in a study of blood T cell repertoires in COVID-19. The assay was immunoSEQ multiplex PCR, and TCRdb's table has in-frame clones only and misses some. In the table there are some 350,000 clones, around 88% of which are singletons. Material for sequencing was peripheral blood. The receptors were sampled from a man in his thirties or forties with active or convalescent COVID-19.

J is TRBJ1-3 and V is TRBV14; 7 nucleotides line up with TRBD1. Looked up from germline, CDR1 is SGHDN and CDR2 is FVKESK. With 4 bases clipped from V and 4 bases from J, the junction kept 13 bases outside the gene matches. The CDR3 has 17 amino acids. Written as DNA, the CDR3 is TGTGCCAGCAGCCCCTTACGACAGGGAGGAGCAGGAAACACCATATATTTT. Its protein product is CASSPLRQGGAGNTIYF.

V and J are TRBV4-2 and TRBJ2-7; tentatively, D is TRBD2 (6 bases). Trimming cost V 4 bases and J 4 bases, with 8 bases left between them. Germline CDR1 LGHNA, CDR2 YNFKEQ. The CDR3 is made up of 12 amino acids. Here the CDR3 reads CASSPSGYEQYF. The CDR3 region has the DNA TGTGCCAGCAGCCCCAGCGGGTACGAGCAGTACTTC.

J is TRBJ2-1 and V is TRBV3-1 (or the pseudogene TRBV3-2); TRBD2 is a possible D gene (5 bases). Germline CDR1 and CDR2: LGHDT and YNNKEL (reference sequence). The CDR3 loop spans 15 amino acids. Trimming left V 4 bases short and J 2 bases short, with 12 bases between. The CDR3 is CASSPLMTTYNEQFF. The CDR3 DNA reads TGTGCCAGCAGCCCGCTTATGACTACCTACAATGAGCAGTTCTTC.

The chain uses TRBV9 and TRBJ2-3; tentative D call: TRBD1 (6 bases). Germline assignment: CDR1 SGDLS and CDR2 YYNGEE. V gave up 0 bases and J gave up 0 bases, with 14 bases separating them. The length of the CDR3 is 17 residues. The CDR3 sequence: CASSVEAKGVSTDTQYF. The CDR3 region has the DNA TGTGCCAGCAGCGTAGAGGCGAAGGGGGTTAGCACAGATACGCAGTATTTT.

The count of this clone is one. The chain joins TRBV6-1 to TRBJ1-5, with unresolved D. With 1 base removed from V and 6 bases from J, the gap between germline ends came to 4 bases. Germline CDR1 and CDR2: MNHNS and SASEGT. This CDR3 contains 12 residues. The chain's CDR3 is CASSEVRQPQHF. For the CDR3, the DNA is TGTGCCAGCAGTGAAGTTCGTCAGCCCCAGCATTTT.

The V gene is TRBV2, the J gene TRBJ2-5, with 11 nucleotides matching TRBD2. V shed 8 bases, J shed 3 bases, and the junction held 5 bases outside the gene matches. This CDR3 comprises 14 residues. Germline V gene sequence: CDR1 SNHLY, CDR2 FYNNEI. CDR3 region: CASETSGTKETQYF. The CDR3 region has the DNA TGTGCCAGCGAGACTAGCGGGACGAAAGAGACCCAGTACTTC.

This chain uses TRBV28 with TRBJ2-7; maybe TRBD1 (6 bases). The CDR3 length is 15 residues. The germline V and J ends were trimmed by 4 bases and 2 bases, with 15 bases remaining between them. Germline V gene lookup returns CDR1 MDHEN and CDR2 SYDVKM. The CDR3 loop reads CASSSTTQGPYEQYF. The DNA for the CDR3 is TGTGCCAGCAGTTCAACCACACAGGGACCCTACGAGCAGTACTTC.

This clone was counted once. V is TRBV5-6 and J is TRBJ2-7; 7 bases align to TRBD1. The length of the CDR3 is 17 residues. J gave up 0 bases and V 3 bases, and 12 bases lay outside the gene matches. CDR1 is SGHDT, CDR2 YYEEEE, per germline. CDR3 in amino acids: CASSSRQGRFSSYEQYF. In DNA form, the CDR3 reads TGTGCCAGCAGCTCCCGACAGGGCCGGTTTAGCTCCTACGAGCAGTACTTC.

The chain couples TRBV6-5 to TRBJ1-2; 7 bases map to TRBD1. The CDR3 has 13 residues. The V and J ends lost 2 bases and 7 bases, in that order; junction bases with no gene match: 4. Germline values: CDR1 MNHEY, CDR2 SVGAGI. DNA of the CDR3: TGTGCCAGCAGTTACAGAGCAGGGGGTGGCTACACCTTC. This sequence encodes CASSYRAGGGYTF.

The V and J genes are TRBV7-6 and TRBJ1-3; 9 positions match TRBD1. The V gene's germline CDR1 is SGHVS and CDR2 FNYEAQ. This CDR3 has 18 amino acids. V was pared by 4 bases and J by 4 bases, with 14 bases of the junction left unmatched. CDR3 protein: CASSSLEGNRGPGNTIYF. The CDR3 region has the DNA TGTGCCAGCAGCTCTCTCGAGGGGAACAGGGGGCCCGGAAACACCATATATTTT.

This rearrangement joins TRBV4-3 to TRBJ2-1; D remains unclear. The CDR3 consists of 13 residues. Deletions cut 0 bases from V and 10 bases from J, with 10 bases between. Germline CDR1 and CDR2: LGHNA and YSLEER. The CDR3 nucleotides read TGCGCCAGCAGCCAAGAAGAAGATCGGGAGCAGTTCTTC. It is translated as CASSQEEDREQFF.

The J gene is TRBJ2-3, the V gene TRBV4-2, with a possible D match to TRBD2 (5 bases). Germline V gene lookup returns CDR1 LGHNA and CDR2 YNFKEQ. V was cut by 1 base and J by 11 bases, with 13 bases left in between. CDR3 size: 13 residues. The CDR3 sequence is CASSQASLVGQYF. The CDR3 nucleotides read TGTGCCAGCAGCCAAGCTAGCCTGGTTGGGCAGTATTTT.

The chain combines TRBV3-1 (or the pseudogene TRBV3-2) with TRBJ2-2; D unclear. This CDR3 is built from 16 residues. V gave up 3 bases and J gave up 0 bases, with 11 bases separating them. Germline assignment: CDR1 LGHDT and CDR2 YNNKEL (reference sequence). The CDR3 loop is CASSHNTGANTGELFF. CDR3 DNA sequence: TGTGCCAGCAGCCACAATACGGGTGCGAACACCGGGGAGCTGTTTTTT.

This chain uses TRBV6-5 with TRBJ2-3, with TRBD1 identical over 8 bases. The CDR3 contains 13 residues. Germline assignment: CDR1 MNHEY and CDR2 SVGAGI. V dropped 6 bases and J dropped 6; count of bases not matched to a gene: 5. CDR3 in amino acids: CASRQGATDTQYF. CDR3 bases: TGTGCCAGCAGGCAGGGGGCGACTGATACGCAGTATTTT.

J is TRBJ1-2 and V is TRBV19; maybe TRBD1 (5 bases). Germline CDR1 and CDR2: LNHDA and SQIVND (reference sequence). The CDR3 length is 14 residues. Trimming shortened V by 3 bases and J by 6 bases, and 14 bases separated the two germline ends. Here the CDR3 reads CASSIPRVLDGYTF. CDR3 in DNA: TGTGCCAGTAGTATCCCCAGGGTTTTGGATGGCTACACCTTC.

The chain is built from TRBV3-1 (or the pseudogene TRBV3-2) and TRBJ1-4; possibly TRBD1 for D (6 bases). V lost 2 bases and J lost 4, with 11 bases in between. The CDR3 extends over 15 amino acids. The V gene's germline CDR1 is LGHDT and CDR2 YNNKEL (reference sequence). The CDR3 DNA reads TGTGCCAGCAGCCAAAATGCAGGGGATAATGAAAAACTGTTTTTT. This codes for CASSQNAGDNEKLFF.

The chain employs TRBV19 and TRBJ2-3; D may be TRBD2 (6 bases). The CDR3 length is 16 residues. The germline gives CDR1 LNHDA, CDR2 SQIVND (reference sequence). V lost 0 bases and J 3 bases, leaving 13 bases between the germline ends. This chain's CDR3 is CASSIDSSSGTDTQYF. CDR3 in DNA: TGTGCCAGTAGTATAGATTCGTCAAGCGGGACAGATACGCAGTATTTT.

This chain joins TRBV28 and TRBJ2-7; TRBD1 matches 8 bases. With 7 bases clipped from V and 0 bases from J, the junction kept 8 bases outside the gene matches. Germline V gene sequence: CDR1 MDHEN, CDR2 SYDVKM. This CDR3 has 15 amino acids. The DNA of the CDR3 is TGTGCCAGCATCGGCGGGGACAGGAGCTCCTACGAGCAGTACTTC. Translating it yields CASIGGDRSSYEQYF.

The chain uses TRBV10-3 and TRBJ2-2; 14 nucleotides agree with TRBD2. The V gene end was trimmed by 6 bases and the J gene end by 4 bases; junction bases not matched to a gene: 1. Germline CDR1 and CDR2: ENHRY and SYGVKD. The CDR3 loop spans 15 amino acids. The CDR3 protein is CAISGLAGGTGELFF. CDR3 nucleotide sequence: TGTGCCATCAGCGGACTAGCGGGGGGCACCGGGGAGCTGTTTTTT.

This chain links TRBV3-1 (or the pseudogene TRBV3-2) with TRBJ1-6; D call uncertain. In germline, CDR1 is LGHDT, CDR2 YNNKEL (reference sequence). The CDR3 has 13 amino acids. V was shortened by 0 bases and J by 9 bases, with 6 bases between the two germline ends. The CDR3 sequence is CASSQDPLSPLHF. The CDR3, as DNA: TGTGCCAGCAGCCAAGATCCCCTTTCACCCCTCCACTTT.

This sequence joins TRBV27 and TRBJ2-3; D uncertain. The V and J ends lost 0 bases and 5 bases respectively, with 6 bases between them. This CDR3 has 13 residues. Germline values: CDR1 MNHEY, CDR2 SMNVEV (reference sequence). This CDR3 is CASSLSLGDTQYF. The CDR3 DNA reads as TGTGCCAGCAGTTTATCTCTAGGAGATACGCAGTATTTT.

The CDR3 loop reads CASSLRGNADTQYF. In nucleotides, the CDR3 is TGTGCCAGCAGTTTACGGGGGAACGCAGATACGCAGTATTTT. J is TRBJ2-3 and V is TRBV27, with a tentative D call TRBD2 (6 bases). The CDR3 sequence is 14 residues long. The germline V and J ends were trimmed by 2 bases and 4 bases, with 10 bases remaining between them. Per germline, CDR1 MNHEY and CDR2 SMNVEV (reference sequence).

The V call is TRBV4-1, the J call TRBJ2-5, with TRBD2 matching over 13 bases. V lost 5 bases, J lost 1 base, and 4 bases stayed unmatched. CDR1 MGHRA and CDR2 YSYEKL come from the germline V gene. This CDR3 spans 16 amino acids. CDR3 DNA sequence: TGCGCCAGCAGCTTTCGACTAGCGGGGGGCCAAGAGACCCAGTACTTC. Protein: CASSFRLAGGQETQYF.

This rearrangement joins TRBV19 to TRBJ2-7; 13 nucleotides match TRBD2. V was pared by 6 bases and J by 7 bases, with 6 bases of the junction left unmatched. Germline lookup yields CDR1 LNHDA and CDR2 SQIVND (reference sequence). The length of the CDR3 is 14 residues. The CDR3 reads CASRGTSGIREQYF. The CDR3 bases are TGTGCCAGTAGGGGGACTAGCGGGATTCGGGAGCAGTACTTC.

This clone was observed a single time. The chain joins TRBV30 to TRBJ1-6, with 11 bases matching TRBD1. Germline CDR1 and CDR2: GTSNPN and SVGIG (reference sequence). V gave up 4 bases and J gave up 7 bases; unmatched junction bases: 9. The CDR3 is made up of 16 amino acids. CDR3 amino acids: CAWKNVGQGGNSPLHF. CDR3 DNA: TGTGCCTGGAAGAACGTGGGACAGGGGGGAAATTCACCCCTCCACTTT.

The chain links TRBV5-1 to TRBJ1-1; TRBD1 might be the D (5 bases). Germline CDR1 is SGHRS and CDR2 is YFSETQ. Trimming cost V 2 bases and J 6 bases, with 8 bases left between them. The CDR3 length is 12 residues. Here the CDR3 DNA reads TGCGCCAGCAGCTTAGGGGATTCTGAAGCTTTCTTT. This encodes CASSLGDSEAFF.